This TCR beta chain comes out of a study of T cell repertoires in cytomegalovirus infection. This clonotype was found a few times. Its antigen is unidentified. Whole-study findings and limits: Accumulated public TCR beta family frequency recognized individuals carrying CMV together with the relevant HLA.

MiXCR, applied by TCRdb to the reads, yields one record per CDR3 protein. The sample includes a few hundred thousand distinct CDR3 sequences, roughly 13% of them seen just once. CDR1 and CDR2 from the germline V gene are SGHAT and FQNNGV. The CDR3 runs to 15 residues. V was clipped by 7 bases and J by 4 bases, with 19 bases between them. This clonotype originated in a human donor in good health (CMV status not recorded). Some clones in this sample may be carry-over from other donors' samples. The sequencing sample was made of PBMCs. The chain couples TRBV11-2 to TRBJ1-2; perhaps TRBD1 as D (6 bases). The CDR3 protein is CASTRGTTTTYGYTF. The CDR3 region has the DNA TGTGCCAGCACTAGAGGGACAACCACTACCTATGGCTACACCTTC.